The 5 T cell receptor beta chains in this list originate from one sample, sequenced in a study of T cell repertoires in cytomegalovirus infection. Their antigens are not known. TCRdb fed the reads into MiXCR, producing one record per CDR3 protein. Here the sample spans approximately 730,000 distinct CDR3 sequences, 30% to 40% being singletons. This sample comprised cultured PBMCs, obtained from culture after CMV antigen stimulation. These receptors were collected from a human donor in good health (CMV status not recorded). Some clones in this sample may be carry-over from other donors' samples.

This clonotype came up once. CDR3 amino acids: CASSEFPNTGELFF. The CDR3 DNA reads as TGTGCCAGCAGTGAATTCCCAAACACCGGGGAGCTGTTTTTT. The gene calls are TRBV6-2 or TRBV6-3 and TRBJ2-2; D unclear. The CDR3 length is 14 residues. Trimming stripped 5 bases from V and 2 bases from J, with 9 bases between. Germline V CDR1 and CDR2: MNHEY, SVGEGT.

This clonotype was seen only a few times. This chain connects TRBV2 to TRBJ1-5; D is undetermined. Trimming left V 4 bases short and J 5 bases short, with 6 bases between. Germline V gene lookup returns CDR1 SNHLY and CDR2 FYNNEI. The CDR3 contains 12 residues. The CDR3 coding sequence is TGTGCCAGCAGTGGGATATATCAGCCCCAGCATTTT. It translates to CASSGIYQPQHF. The full variable domain, completed using reference TRBV2 and TRBJ1-5, is EPEVTQTPSHQVTQMGQEVILRCVPISNHLYFYWYRQILGQKVEFLVSFYNNEISEKSEIFDDQFSVERPDGSNFTLKIRSTKLEDSAMYFCASSGIYQPQHFGDGTRLSIL.

The genes are TRBV6-2 or TRBV6-3 and TRBJ2-5; TRBD2 matches at 7 bases. The CDR3 extends over 13 amino acids. The trim removed 7 bases at V and 1 base at J, leaving 3 bases unmatched. The germline V gene has CDR1 MNHEY and CDR2 SVGEGT. This chain's CDR3 is CASIPGGQETQYF. CDR3 sequence (DNA): TGTGCCAGCATTCCGGGGGGCCAAGAGACCCAGTACTTC.

This clonotype appeared a few times. The chain has TRBV5-4 and TRBJ2-1; 15 nucleotides line up with TRBD2. J was trimmed by 7 bases and V by 1 base; bases with no gene match: 3. Germline V lookup: CDR1 SGHNT, CDR2 YYREEE (reference sequence). The CDR3 consists of 16 residues. Here the CDR3 DNA reads TGTGCCAGCAGCTTGTGGACTAGCGGGAGGGGGAATGAGCAGTTCTTC. Its translation: CASSLWTSGRGNEQFF.

Only a few counts were recorded for this clonotype. This chain links TRBV4-2 with TRBJ2-5, with 8 bases matching TRBD2. The CDR3 has 15 residues. Germline assignment: CDR1 LGHNA and CDR2 YNFKEQ. V lost 4 bases to trimming and J lost 2 bases; unmatched junction nucleotides: 6. CDR3 nucleotides: TGTGCCAGCAGCCCTCCCGGGGGGGGACAAGAGACCCAGTACTTC. Residues: CASSPPGGGQETQYF.